These 18 T cell receptor beta chains originate from one sample sequenced in a study of T cell responses to AZD1222 COVID-19 vaccine (dated by TCRdb to 2020 to 2022). Library preparation was by the immunoSEQ multiplex PCR assay. TCRdb limited this immuneACCESS table to in-frame rearrangements with V and J called. A share of clones is missing; checked studies link under half to unresolved V genes, and the rest is unexplained. The sample table shows some 130,000 clones, and around 84% are seen once. The top ten clones comprise roughly 4% of the sample. The time point label, as the study defines it: baseline before first vaccination. This material consisted of peripheral blood, taken on day 0 of AZD1222 vaccination. All receptors come from an adult in good health.

The V gene is TRBV4-1, the J gene TRBJ1-2, with no clear D. Trimming pared 0 bases from V and 5 bases from J, leaving 13 bases between. This CDR3 is 15 amino acids long. CDR1 and CDR2 from the germline V gene are MGHRA and YSYEKL. CDR3 nucleotide sequence: TGCGCCAGCAGCCAAGAGGTGGGCAGTGGATATGGCTACACCTTC. It is translated as CASSQEVGSGYGYTF.

The V and J genes are TRBV5-4 and TRBJ2-3, with D possibly being TRBD2 (5 bases). Trimming stripped 1 base from V and 4 bases from J, with 7 bases between. This CDR3 is 13 amino acids long. CDR1 SGHNT and CDR2 YYREEE come from the germline V gene (reference sequence). CDR3 nucleotides: TGTGCCAGCAGCTTGCGGGGTGCAGATACGCAGTATTTT. The encoded protein is CASSLRGADTQYF. Combining the CDR3 with reference TRBV5-4 and TRBJ2-3 gives the whole variable domain ETGVTQSPTHLIKTRGQQVTLRCSSQSGHNTVSWYQQALGQGPQFIFQYYREEENGRGNFPPRFSGLQFPNYSSELNVNALELDDSALYLCASSLRGADTQYFGPGTRLTVL.

This clone appeared a few times. The chain joins TRBV28 to TRBJ2-2; D gene unclear. The length of the CDR3 is 15 residues. V was trimmed by 7 bases and J by 3 bases, leaving 15 bases between them. Germline V gene lookup returns CDR1 MDHEN and CDR2 SYDVKM. CDR3 sequence (DNA): TGTGCCAGCACTACACCCTTGGGTGACACCGGGGAGCTGTTTTTT. Protein product: CASTTPLGDTGELFF.

J is TRBJ1-2 and V is TRBV27; D gene ambiguous. The V gene lost 5 bases and the J gene lost 8 bases, with 21 bases spanning the gap. The germline V gene has CDR1 MNHEY and CDR2 SMNVEV (reference sequence). CDR3 length: 15 amino acids. Here the CDR3 reads CASSSSDSTLEGYTF. The DNA of the CDR3 is TGTGCCAGCAGTAGCTCGGATTCCACGCTGGAGGGCTACACCTTC.

CDR3 nucleotide sequence: TGTGCCACCAGTGAAGAGGACAGGGGGCCCCAAGAGACCCAGTACTTC. Translating it yields CATSEEDRGPQETQYF. The chain links TRBV24-1 to TRBJ2-5; 11 bases match TRBD1. Germline loops: CDR1 KGHDR, CDR2 SFDVKD. This CDR3 is built from 16 residues. The V segment lost 4 bases and the J segment 1 base; nucleotides outside the gene matches: 4.

In its sample, this clone was seen once. CDR3 coding DNA: TGTGCCAGCAGCAACTATCTAGACACTGGAAACACCATATATTTT. This sequence encodes CASSNYLDTGNTIYF. The chain links TRBV28 to TRBJ1-3; D is ambiguous. The germline V and J ends were trimmed by 6 bases and 2 bases, with 14 bases remaining between them. The V gene's germline CDR1 is MDHEN and CDR2 SYDVKM. The length of the CDR3 is 15 residues.

This chain joins TRBV28 and TRBJ2-7; D may be TRBD1 (6 bases). The CDR3 loop spans 15 amino acids. The germline V and J ends were trimmed by 2 bases and 5 bases, with 16 bases remaining between them. CDR1 MDHEN and CDR2 SYDVKM come from the germline V gene. The CDR3 nucleotides read TGTGCCAGCAGTTTAACAGGGTCGAGGTACAACGAGCAGTACTTC. Its protein is CASSLTGSRYNEQYF.

The rearrangement joins TRBV28 to TRBJ1-1; 7 nucleotides align to TRBD1. CDR1 and CDR2 (germline): MDHEN, SYDVKM. The CDR3 is made up of 15 amino acids. Trimming cost V 7 bases and J 4 bases; bases outside gene matches: 12. The CDR3 bases are TGTGCCAGCACCAAGTTCTGGGACAGATCCACTGAAGCTTTCTTT. Encoded protein: CASTKFWDRSTEAFF.

This chain connects TRBV27 to TRBJ1-1; D remains unclear. CDR3 size: 13 residues. Trimming stripped 5 bases from V and 3 bases from J, with 10 bases between. Per the germline V gene, CDR1 is MNHEY and CDR2 is SMNVEV (reference sequence). In DNA form, the CDR3 reads TGTGCCAGCAGTCCCCCCGGGGACACTGAAGCTTTCTTT. Amino acid sequence: CASSPPGDTEAFF.

The chain employs TRBV5-1 and TRBJ1-1; TRBD1 matches 8 bases. The CDR3 sequence is 12 residues long. Trimming removed 6 bases from V and 6 bases from J; junction bases left unmatched: 4. In germline, CDR1 is SGHRS, CDR2 YFSETQ. The CDR3 nucleotides read TGCGCCAGCACTGGACAGGGAGCTGAAGCTTTCTTT. The encoded protein is CASTGQGAEAFF.

The V gene is TRBV7-8, the J gene TRBJ2-7; the match to TRBD1 covers 7 bases. CDR1 and CDR2 from the germline V gene are SGHVS and FQNEAQ. CDR3 length equals 16 residues. V lost 1 base, J lost 5 bases, and 11 bases stayed unmatched. CDR3 amino acids: CASSLVPGAQGDEQYF. DNA for the CDR3: TGTGCCAGCAGCTTAGTGCCCGGGGCCCAGGGGGACGAGCAGTACTTC. Complete variable domain (other parts from reference TRBV7-8 and TRBJ2-7): GAGVSQSPRYKVAKRGQDVALRCDPISGHVSLFWYQQALGQGPEFLTYFQNEAQLDKSGLPSDRFFAERPEGSVSTLKIQRTQQEDSAVYLCASSLVPGAQGDEQYFGPGTRLTVT.

The V and J genes are TRBV19 and TRBJ2-1, with TRBD1 as a possible D gene (5 bases). The length of the CDR3 is 15 residues. Germline V gene lookup returns CDR1 LNHDA and CDR2 SQIVND (reference sequence). The V end lost 6 bases, the J end lost 8 bases, and 20 bases lay between the germline ends. The CDR3 nucleotides read TGTGCCAGTAGCACAGACCGAAGGGGCTTCTATGAGCAGTTCTTC. Amino acid sequence: CASSTDRRGFYEQFF.

This sequence joins TRBV19 and TRBJ2-7, with TRBD1 identical over 8 bases. J was trimmed by 11 bases and V by 6 bases; bases with no gene match: 15. The V gene's germline CDR1 is LNHDA and CDR2 SQIVND (reference sequence). CDR3 length: 14 amino acids. This CDR3 is CASRPPGQDAKEYF. DNA for the CDR3: TGTGCCAGTAGGCCACCGGGACAGGATGCTAAGGAGTACTTC.

This chain uses TRBV5-1 with TRBJ2-3, with 9 bases identical to TRBD1. The CDR3 runs 14 residues. CDR1 is SGHRS and CDR2 is YFSETQ in the germline V gene. The ends lost 4 bases at V and 5 bases at J; junction bases unmatched: 5. The CDR3 is CASSAQGAQDTQYF. The DNA for the CDR3 is TGCGCCAGCAGCGCACAGGGGGCGCAAGATACGCAGTATTTT.

V gene TRBV18 combines with J gene TRBJ2-5; D not resolved. Germline V gene data show CDR1 as KGHSH and CDR2 as LQKENI. CDR3 length equals 13 residues. With 7 bases removed from V and 1 base from J, the gap between germline ends came to 10 bases. This CDR3 reads CASCDGFQETQYF. In DNA form, the CDR3 reads TGTGCCAGCTGTGACGGGTTCCAAGAGACCCAGTACTTC.

V gene TRBV19 combines with J gene TRBJ1-2; D not certain. CDR1 is LNHDA and CDR2 is SQIVND in the germline V gene (reference sequence). This CDR3 is 14 amino acids long. Trimming shortened V by 7 bases and J by 3 bases, and 15 bases separated the two germline ends. CDR3 nucleotides: TGTGCCAGTAATCAGGTAGTGAGGCACTATGGCTACACCTTC. The encoded protein is CASNQVVRHYGYTF.

V is TRBV5-8 and J is TRBJ1-2, with D unclear. V was clipped by 2 bases and J by 8 bases, with 10 bases between them. Germline CDR1 reads SGHTS; CDR2 reads YDEGEE. The CDR3 contains 12 residues. CDR3 bases: TGTGCCAGCAGCTTCCTTTTTGGGGGCTACACCTTC. Translation: CASSFLFGGYTF.

Details on this clone: One end of the junction fails to match germline, which may point to a read error. This sequence joins TRBV14 and TRBJ2-7; no definite D call. The CDR3 is 12 residues long. Germline values: CDR1 SGHDN, CDR2 FVKESK. This CDR3 is CASSQFRTERNF. The DNA of the CDR3 is TGTGCCAGCAGCCAGTTCCGGACGGAAAGGAACTTC.